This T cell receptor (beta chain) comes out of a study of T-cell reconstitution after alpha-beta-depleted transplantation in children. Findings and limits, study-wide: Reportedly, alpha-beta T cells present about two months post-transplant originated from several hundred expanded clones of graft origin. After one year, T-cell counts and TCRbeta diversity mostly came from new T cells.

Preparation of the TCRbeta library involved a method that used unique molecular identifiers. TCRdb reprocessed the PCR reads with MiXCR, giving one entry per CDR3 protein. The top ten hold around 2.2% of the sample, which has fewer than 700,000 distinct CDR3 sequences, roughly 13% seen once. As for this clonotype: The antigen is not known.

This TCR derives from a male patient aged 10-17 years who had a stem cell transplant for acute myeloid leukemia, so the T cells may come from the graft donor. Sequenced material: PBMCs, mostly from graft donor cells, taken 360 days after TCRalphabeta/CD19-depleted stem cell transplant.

CDR3 residues: CATSARETQYF. The CDR3 nucleotides are TGTGCCACCAGTGCGCGGGAGACCCAGTACTTC. The chain couples TRBV24-1 to TRBJ2-5; no reliable D call. The V gene lost 5 bases and the J gene lost 5 bases, with 5 bases spanning the gap. In germline, CDR1 is KGHDR, CDR2 SFDVKD. This CDR3 has 11 amino acids.